This entry lists 16 T cell receptor beta chains sequenced from one sample in a study of OX40 agonist ivuxolimab in advanced cancers. Library creation used the immunoSEQ multiplex PCR assay. TCRdb holds this immuneACCESS table with in-frame rearrangements only. Some clones are missing; in checked studies, unresolved V genes explain under half, and the rest has no known cause. The sample yields about 27,000 clones; about 86% were counted once. The biggest ten clones account for about 28% of the sample. The source material was CD4+ or CD8+ T cells sorted from blood, sampled in a trial of the OX40 agonist ivuxolimab. Every receptor here comes from an adult with an advanced solid tumor such as melanoma, head and neck, liver or kidney cancer.

The gene calls are TRBV9 and TRBJ2-2; the D gene is possibly TRBD1 (6 bases). V was cut by 4 bases and J by 5 bases, with 6 bases left in between. The germline V gene has CDR1 SGDLS and CDR2 YYNGEE. There are 12 residues in the CDR3. The CDR3 sequence is CASSQGTGELFF. DNA of the CDR3: TGTGCCAGCAGCCAGGGGACCGGGGAGCTGTTTTTT. Based on the CDR3 plus reference TRBV9 and TRBJ2-2, the full variable domain is DSGVTQTPKHLITATGQRVTLRCSPRSGDLSVYWYQQSLDQGLQFLIQYYNGEERAKGNILERFSAQQFPDLHSELNLSSLELGDSALYFCASSQGTGELFFGEGSRLTVL.

The rearrangement uses TRBV28 and TRBJ2-1; TRBD2 matches 9 bases. Germline V gene sequence: CDR1 MDHEN, CDR2 SYDVKM. The trim removed 1 base at V and 4 bases at J, leaving 5 bases unmatched. CDR3 length: 16 residues. CDR3 sequence: CASSLFAGGVYNEQFF. CDR3 DNA: TGTGCCAGCAGTTTATTTGCGGGAGGGGTTTACAATGAGCAGTTCTTC. The full variable domain, rest sourced from reference TRBV28 and TRBJ2-1, is DVKVTQSSRYLVKRTGEKVFLECVQDMDHENMFWYRQDPGLGLRLIYFSYDVKMKEKGDIPEGYSVSREKKERFSLILESASTNQTSMYLCASSLFAGGVYNEQFFGPGTRLTVL.

This clone was seen only a few times. The genes are TRBV12-5 and TRBJ2-7, with 13 bases identical to TRBD2. The ends lost 4 bases at V and 0 bases at J; junction bases unmatched: 6. This CDR3 contains 17 residues. The germline gives CDR1 LGHNT, CDR2 FRNRAP. The CDR3 here is CASGSTSGGPSSYEQYF. The CDR3 coding sequence is TGTGCTAGTGGTTCGACTAGCGGGGGGCCGAGCTCCTACGAGCAGTACTTC.

The CDR3 loop is CASSAQGAYEQYF. CDR3 DNA sequence: TGTGCCAGCAGTGCTCAGGGGGCTTACGAGCAGTACTTC. V and J are TRBV2 and TRBJ2-7; 8 nucleotides match TRBD1. The ends lost 4 bases at V and 4 bases at J; junction bases unmatched: 3. The germline CDR1 and CDR2 sequences are SNHLY and FYNNEI. The CDR3 length is 13 residues.

The genes are TRBV10-2 and TRBJ1-1; a weak D match, TRBD1 (5 bases). The CDR3 contains 15 residues. CDR1 is WSHSY, CDR2 SAAADI, per germline. The V gene lost 5 bases and the J gene lost 4 bases, with 17 bases spanning the gap. The CDR3 sequence is CASSPYHGDGTEAFF. In DNA, the CDR3 is TGCGCCAGCAGTCCTTACCACGGGGACGGCACTGAAGCTTTCTTT.

The genes are TRBV27 and TRBJ2-3; 8 nucleotides agree with TRBD2. Per the germline V gene, CDR1 is MNHEY and CDR2 is SMNVEV (reference sequence). The CDR3 covers 19 residues. Trimming took 5 bases from V and 3 from J; bases not matched to a gene: 19. CDR3 sequence reads: CASSPPYLSWERGTDTQYF. Here the CDR3 DNA reads TGTGCCAGCAGTCCCCCCTACCTTTCGTGGGAGCGGGGGACAGATACGCAGTATTTT.

This chain connects TRBV5-4 to TRBJ1-1; 7 nucleotides line up with TRBD1. CDR1 is SGHNT, CDR2 YYREEE, per germline (reference sequence). V lost 1 base, J lost 7 bases, and 25 bases stayed unmatched. The CDR3 has 20 residues. The chain's CDR3 is CASSLYLNPREGQHGFEAFF. CDR3 coding DNA: TGTGCCAGCAGCTTGTATCTTAACCCCAGAGAGGGACAGCACGGTTTTGAAGCTTTCTTT.

The chain couples TRBV11-2 to TRBJ2-3; TRBD1 matches 11 bases. The CDR3 is made up of 16 amino acids. Germline trimming cut 1 base from V and 4 bases from J; bases unmatched to any gene: 4. From germline, CDR1 is SGHAT and CDR2 FQNNGV. The CDR3 loop reads CASSLGTGGAADTQYF. CDR3 DNA sequence: TGTGCCAGCAGCTTAGGGACAGGGGGCGCCGCAGATACGCAGTATTTT.

This rearrangement joins TRBV6-1 to TRBJ2-5; 8 bases are a match to TRBD2. The J segment lost 4 bases and the V segment lost 5 bases, leaving 6 bases of the junction unmatched. The CDR3 spans 14 residues. Germline V CDR1 and CDR2: MNHNS, SASEGT. The CDR3 region has the DNA TGTGCCAGCAGTCACGGGGGGGCCCGAGAGACCCAGTACTTC. Its translation: CASSHGGARETQYF.

The rearrangement joins TRBV9 to TRBJ2-7; D is ambiguous. Germline CDR1 and CDR2: SGDLS and YYNGEE. V dropped 0 bases and J dropped 3 bases, with 7 bases sitting between them. This CDR3 spans 13 amino acids. This chain's CDR3 is CASSVEGHYEQYF. The CDR3 nucleotides are TGTGCCAGCAGCGTAGAAGGGCACTACGAGCAGTACTTC.

This CDR3 reads CASSPVPTVGETQYF. The CDR3 region has the DNA TGTGCCAGCAGCCCCGTTCCCACCGTTGGAGAGACCCAGTACTTC. The rearrangement links TRBV7-9 to TRBJ2-5; D not resolved. Germline assignment: CDR1 SEHNR and CDR2 FQNEAQ (reference sequence). The CDR3 extends over 15 amino acids. Trimming took off 5 bases at V and 4 bases at J, with 17 bases between the two ends.

The rearrangement uses TRBV28 and TRBJ1-5; D perhaps matches TRBD1 (6 bases). Germline CDR1 and CDR2: MDHEN and SYDVKM. The CDR3 is 19 residues long. Trimming left V 3 bases short and J 5 bases short, with 26 bases between. CDR3 region: CASSFLLSGGPRGDQPQHF. Here the CDR3 DNA reads TGTGCCAGCAGTTTTCTCCTGTCGGGGGGCCCAAGAGGTGATCAGCCCCAGCATTTT.

The V and J genes are TRBV11-3 and TRBJ2-7, with D uncertain. Germline assignment: CDR1 SGHNT and CDR2 YENEEA. This CDR3 comprises 14 residues. The ends were cut back, 5 bases at V and 2 bases at J, with 13 bases in the middle. The CDR3 protein is CASSPGSNPYEQYF. DNA for the CDR3: TGTGCCAGCAGCCCCGGGTCCAACCCCTACGAGCAGTACTTC.

The J gene is TRBJ2-7, the V gene TRBV5-1; tentatively, D is TRBD1 (6 bases). Trimming removed 0 bases from V and 2 bases from J, with 9 bases in between. The CDR3 covers 14 residues. The germline CDR1 and CDR2 sequences are SGHRS and YFSETQ. CDR3 residues: CASSLAGEPYEQYF. CDR3 nucleotide sequence: TGCGCCAGCAGCTTGGCAGGGGAGCCCTACGAGCAGTACTTC. The full variable domain, with the rest looked up from reference TRBV5-1 and TRBJ2-7, is KAGVTQTPRYLIKTRGQQVTLSCSPISGHRSVSWYQQTPGQGLQFLFEYFSETQRNKGNFPGRFSGRQFSNSRSEMNVSTLELGDSALYLCASSLAGEPYEQYFGPGTRLTVT.

The V call is TRBV27, the J call TRBJ2-1; maybe TRBD2 (6 bases). The CDR3 extends over 16 amino acids. Germline CDR1 reads MNHEY; CDR2 reads SMNVEV (reference sequence). V lost 4 bases and J lost 2, with 15 bases in between. CDR3 in DNA: TGTGCCAGCAGTTCGGGATTACTAGCAACCTACAATGAGCAGTTCTTC. Encoded protein: CASSSGLLATYNEQFF.

This clone ranks as medium-sized. This chain joins TRBV7-9 and TRBJ2-1; 10 bases are a match to TRBD2. This CDR3 is 15 amino acids long. The germline V gene encodes CDR1 SEHNR and CDR2 FQNEAQ (reference sequence). V lost 2 bases and J lost 8; bases outside the gene matches: 6. The CDR3 here is CASSLILAGTDEQFF. CDR3 DNA: TGTGCCAGCAGCTTAATACTAGCGGGAACGGATGAGCAGTTCTTC.